The entry that follows covers one TCR beta chain sequence. The data originate from a study of T cell changes during pregnancy in multiple sclerosis. Data came from immunoSEQ multiplex PCR; TCRdb stores just in-frame clones and leaves some out. There are 50,000 to 60,000 clones in the sample; around 90% occur only once, and around 0.27% lies in the top ten. V lost 2 bases, J lost 2 bases, and 5 bases stayed unmatched. The CDR3 length is 16 residues. Germline V CDR1 and CDR2: MNHEY, SVGAGI. This sequence joins TRBV6-5 and TRBJ2-2; 7 nucleotides line up with TRBD2. Sequencing used CD4+ T cells from peripheral blood mononuclear cells, obtained in the second trimester of pregnancy. This receptor was obtained from a female donor with multiple sclerosis, enrolled in a pregnancy study. CDR3 DNA sequence: TGTGCCAGCAGTTACCCCGGGACTACAAACACCGGGGAGCTGTTTTTT. Amino acids: CASSYPGTTNTGELFF.